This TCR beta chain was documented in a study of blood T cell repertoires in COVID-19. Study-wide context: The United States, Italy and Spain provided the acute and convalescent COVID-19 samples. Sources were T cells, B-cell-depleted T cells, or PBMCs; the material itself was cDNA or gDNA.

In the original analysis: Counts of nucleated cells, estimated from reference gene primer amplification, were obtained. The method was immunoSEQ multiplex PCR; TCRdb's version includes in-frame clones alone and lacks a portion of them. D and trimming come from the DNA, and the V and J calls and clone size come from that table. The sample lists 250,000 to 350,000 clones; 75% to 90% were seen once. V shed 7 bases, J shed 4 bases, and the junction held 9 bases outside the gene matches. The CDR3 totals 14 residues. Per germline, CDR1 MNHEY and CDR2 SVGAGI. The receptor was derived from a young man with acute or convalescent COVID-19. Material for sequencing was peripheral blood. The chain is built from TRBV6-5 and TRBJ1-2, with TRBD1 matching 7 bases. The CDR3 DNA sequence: TGTGCCAGCATCCCTCGGACAGGCCTCTATGGCTACACCTTC. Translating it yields CASIPRTGLYGYTF.